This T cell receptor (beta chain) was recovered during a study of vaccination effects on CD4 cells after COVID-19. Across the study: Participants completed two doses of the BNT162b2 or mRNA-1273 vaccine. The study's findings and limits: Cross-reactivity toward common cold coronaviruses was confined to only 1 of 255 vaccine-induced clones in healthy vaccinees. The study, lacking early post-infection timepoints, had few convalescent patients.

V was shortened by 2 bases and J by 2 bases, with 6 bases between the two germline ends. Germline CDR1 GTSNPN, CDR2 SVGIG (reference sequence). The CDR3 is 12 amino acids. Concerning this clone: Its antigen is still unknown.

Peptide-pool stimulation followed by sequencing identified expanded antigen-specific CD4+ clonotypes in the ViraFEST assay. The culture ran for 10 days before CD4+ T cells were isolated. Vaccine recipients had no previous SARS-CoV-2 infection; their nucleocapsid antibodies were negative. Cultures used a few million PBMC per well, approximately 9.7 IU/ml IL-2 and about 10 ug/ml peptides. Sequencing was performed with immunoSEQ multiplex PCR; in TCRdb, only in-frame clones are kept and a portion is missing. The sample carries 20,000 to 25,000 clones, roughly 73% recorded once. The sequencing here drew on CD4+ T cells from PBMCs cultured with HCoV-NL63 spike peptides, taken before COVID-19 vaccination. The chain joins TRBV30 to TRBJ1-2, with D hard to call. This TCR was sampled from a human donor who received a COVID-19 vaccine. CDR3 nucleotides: TGTGCCTGGAGTCTGGGGAACTATGGCTACACCTTC. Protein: CAWSLGNYGYTF.